The clone carrying this T cell receptor (beta chain) turned up a few times. Its antigen remains unidentified. The sample comes from a study of long-term antiretroviral therapy in people with HIV. Study results and limitations: Blood specimens, gathered between the mid-2000s and the late 2010s, were possibly obtained under older ART regimens. Dominating the repertoire at all time points were the clones that expanded before ART.

The authors ran the immunoSEQ assay, v3.0, at survey level. TCRdb's copy holds only in-frame clones and misses some; the assay was immunoSEQ multiplex PCR. Among about 20,000 clones, roughly 71% were seen once, and the ten largest hold approximately 16%. The sequence derives from a woman aged 45-65 years with HIV. Sequenced material: unsorted PBMCs, taken about 2.5 years before starting antiretroviral therapy.

The CDR3 DNA reads TGTGCCAGCAGCTTACGGGACAGGGATCATTCACCCCTCCACTTT. As protein: CASSLRDRDHSPLHF. The chain has TRBV7-9 and TRBJ1-6, with 9 bases matching TRBD1. J gave up 8 bases and V 2 bases, and 4 bases lay outside the gene matches. Germline V gene lookup returns CDR1 SEHNR and CDR2 FQNEAQ (reference sequence). The CDR3 spans 15 residues. Looking up the rest from reference TRBV7-9 and TRBJ1-6 gives the full variable domain: DTGVSQNPRHKITKRGQNVTFRCDPISEHNRLYWYRQTLGQGPEFLTYFQNEAQLEKSRLLSDRFSAERPKGSFSTLEIQRTEQGDSAMYLCASSLRDRDHSPLHFGNGTRLTVT.